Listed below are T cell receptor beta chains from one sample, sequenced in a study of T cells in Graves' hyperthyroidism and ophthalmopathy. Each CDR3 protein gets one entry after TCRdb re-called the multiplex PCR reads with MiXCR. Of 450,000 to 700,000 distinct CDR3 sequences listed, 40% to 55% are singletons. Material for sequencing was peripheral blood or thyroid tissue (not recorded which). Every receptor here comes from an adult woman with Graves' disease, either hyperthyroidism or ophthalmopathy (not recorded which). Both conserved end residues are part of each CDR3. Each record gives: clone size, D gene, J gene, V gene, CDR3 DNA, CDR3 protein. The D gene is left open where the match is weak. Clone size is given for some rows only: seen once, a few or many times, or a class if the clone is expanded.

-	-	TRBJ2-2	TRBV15	TGTGCCACCAGCAGAGGACGGGTAGGGGCGAACACCGGGGAGCTGTTTTTT	CATSRGRVGANTGELFF
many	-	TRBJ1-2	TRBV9	TGTGCCAGCAGCGTAGGGGGGAGTAATCGTTATGGCTACACCTTC	CASSVGGSNRYGYTF
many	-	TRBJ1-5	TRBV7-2	TGTGCCAGCAGCGCAGGACAGAAATTGGGGCCCCAGCATTTT	CASSAGQKLGPQHF
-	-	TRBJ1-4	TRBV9	TGTGCCAGCAGCTTAGATTGGTCCCAGGGAGAGGAAAAACTGTTTTTT	CASSLDWSQGEEKLFF
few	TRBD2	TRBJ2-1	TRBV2	TGTGCCAGCAGTGAAAGGGCTAGCGGGTGGTTCAATGAGCAGTTCTTC	CASSERASGWFNEQFF
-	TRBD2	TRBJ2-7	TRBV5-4	TGTGCCAGCAGCCTCACCGGGGGGGGGAGGGGGGTCTACGAGCAGTACTTC	CASSLTGGGRGVYEQYF
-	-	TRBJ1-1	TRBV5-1	TGCGCCACCCGGTTACAGCCGAACACTGAAGCTTTCTTT	CATRLQPNTEAFF
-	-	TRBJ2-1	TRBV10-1	TGCGCCAGCTCAATATCAGGAGCTTCCTACAGTGAGCAATTCTTC	CASSISGASYSEQFF
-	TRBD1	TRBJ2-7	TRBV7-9	TGTGCCAGCAGCTTAGGGGCAGGGGGCTCACCCTACGAGCAGTACTTC	CASSLGAGGSPYEQYF
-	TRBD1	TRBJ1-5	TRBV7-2	TGTGCCAGTAGTCACGGACAGGGGTGGTTGGGCGATCAGCCCCAGCATTTT	CASSHGQGWLGDQPQHF
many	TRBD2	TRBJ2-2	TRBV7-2	TGTGCCAGCAGCTTAGGGTTATTGAGAGCGGGAGGTTCCACCGGGGAGCTGTTTTTT	CASSLGLLRAGGSTGELFF
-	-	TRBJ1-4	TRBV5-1	TGCGCCAGCAGCTTGGAGGGCCACTCCGGGGAAAAACTGTTTTTT	CASSLEGHSGEKLFF
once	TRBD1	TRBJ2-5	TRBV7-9	TGTGCCAGCAGACCAGGGATAAGAGCCGGGACAGGGAAAGAGACCCAGTACTTC	CASRPGIRAGTGKETQYF
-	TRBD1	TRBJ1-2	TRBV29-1	TGCAGCGCAGGGACAGGGGAAAACTATGGCTACACCTTC	CSAGTGENYGYTF
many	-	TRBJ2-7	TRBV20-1	TGCAGTGCTAGCGGGGGGCCCTCCGAGCAGTACTTC	CSASGGPSEQYF
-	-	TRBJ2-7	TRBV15	TGTGCCACCAGCGGTCCAGGGTGTTACGAGCAGTACTTC	CATSGPGCYEQYF
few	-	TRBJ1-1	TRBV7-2	TGTGCTAGCAGCTTAACTTTCGGGCAGTCTGAAGCTTTCTTT	CASSLTFGQSEAFF
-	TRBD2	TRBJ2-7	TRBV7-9	TGTGCCAGCAGTGCTAGAGGTCGCGGGAGGACAATCTACGAGCAGTACTTC	CASSARGRGRTIYEQYF
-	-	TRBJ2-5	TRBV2	TGTGCCAGCAGTGAAGTGGCAGGGATAGAGACCCAGTACTTC	CASSEVAGIETQYF
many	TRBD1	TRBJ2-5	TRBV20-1	TGCAGTGCTCCCACCCCAGGGGGCGCGAGGCAAGAGACCCAGTACTTC	CSAPTPGGARQETQYF
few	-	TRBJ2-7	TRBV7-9	TGTGCCAGCAGCTCCGGTCCTCCCGGGGAGCTGTACTTC	CASSSGPPGELYF
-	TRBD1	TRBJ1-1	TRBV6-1	TGTGCCAGCAGCCGCGAGACAGGGGGTTTCACTGAAGCTTTCTTT	CASSRETGGFTEAFF
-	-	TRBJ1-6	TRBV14	TGTGCCAGCAGCCAAGCGCAGGGTAGATCACCCCTCCACTTT	CASSQAQGRSPLHF
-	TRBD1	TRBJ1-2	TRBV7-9	TGTGCCAGCAACGTGGGACAGGGTTATGATGGCTACACCTTC	CASNVGQGYDGYTF
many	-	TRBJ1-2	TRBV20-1	TGCAGTGCTAGAGATCTCGTGGCGAAGAGTGGCTACACCTTC	CSARDLVAKSGYTF
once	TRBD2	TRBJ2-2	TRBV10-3	TGTGCCATCTCGACTAGCGGGAGTAGCTCCGGGGAGCTGTTTTTT	CAISTSGSSSGELFF
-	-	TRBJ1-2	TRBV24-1	TGTGCCACCAGTGATGGGTTGGGACGGATCTATGGCTACACCTTC	CATSDGLGRIYGYTF
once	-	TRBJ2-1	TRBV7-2	TGTGCCAGCAGCTTCCTATCGAGCTCCTACAATGAGCAGTTCTTC	CASSFLSSSYNEQFF
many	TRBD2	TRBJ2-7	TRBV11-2	TGTGCCAGCAGCTCGGGACTAGCGCCCACCTACGAGCAATACTTC	CASSSGLAPTYEQYF
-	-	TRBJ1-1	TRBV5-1	TGCGCCAGCAGAGGACTGATTATGAACACTGAAGCTTTCTTT	CASRGLIMNTEAFF
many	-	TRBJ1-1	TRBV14	TGTGCCAGCAGCCTCGGCCCGGTAGCTTTCTTT	CASSLGPVAFF